A selection of T cell receptor beta chains follows, all from one sample in a study of graft-versus-host responses after intestinal transplantation. Some clones are missing from TCRdb's copy, which holds only in-frame ones; the method was immunoSEQ multiplex PCR. The sample includes about 41,000 clones, approximately 95% of them seen just once. Their cognate antigens are unknown. This sample comprised unstimulated CD8+ T cells sorted from spleen or lymph node cells, obtained before transplant. The receptors were sampled from a human donor who was the organ donor for an intestinal transplant. The CDR3 runs from the conserved cysteine through the conserved F or W. The D gene is left open where the match is weak. Expanded clones are given a class, and other clones once, few, many or no size at all.

J gene: TRBJ2-7; V gene: TRBV4-1; clone size: .; D gene: .; CDR3 DNA: TGCGCCAGCAGCCAAGGAAGCGGCGGATCCTCCTACGAGCAGTACTTC; CDR3 protein: CASSQGSGGSSYEQYF
J gene: TRBJ2-7; V gene: TRBV18; clone size: once; D gene: .; CDR3 DNA: TGTGCCAGCTCACCGGACACGTTCTCCTACGAGCAGTACTTC; CDR3 protein: CASSPDTFSYEQYF
J gene: TRBJ2-3; V gene: TRBV27; clone size: .; D gene: TRBD2; CDR3 DNA: TGTGCCAGCAGTAAGACTAGCGGGGGAACAGATACGCAGTATTTT; CDR3 protein: CASSKTSGGTDTQYF
J gene: TRBJ2-1; V gene: TRBV4-3; clone size: .; D gene: TRBD2; CDR3 DNA: TGCGCCAGCAGCCAAGGGGGAGGACTAGGATGGAATGAGCAGTTCTTC; CDR3 protein: CASSQGGGLGWNEQFF
J gene: TRBJ1-2; V gene: TRBV5-1; clone size: .; D gene: .; CDR3 DNA: TGCGCCAGCAGCTGGGGTGACGACTATGGCTACACCTTC; CDR3 protein: CASSWGDDYGYTF
J gene: TRBJ2-7; V gene: TRBV6-1; clone size: once; D gene: .; CDR3 DNA: TGTGCCAGCAGACCCGTTGTCAGCGTCTCCTACGAGCAGTACTTC; CDR3 protein: CASRPVVSVSYEQYF
J gene: TRBJ2-7; V gene: TRBV6-1; clone size: .; D gene: .; CDR3 DNA: TGTGCCAGCAGCCCCGGGACAAGTCTCGAGCAGTACTTC; CDR3 protein: CASSPGTSLEQYF
J gene: TRBJ2-7; V gene: TRBV4-2; clone size: .; D gene: TRBD1; CDR3 DNA: TGTGCCAGCAGCCCCGGGACAGCCATCTACGAGCAGTACTTC; CDR3 protein: CASSPGTAIYEQYF
J gene: TRBJ1-1; V gene: TRBV27; clone size: .; D gene: .; CDR3 DNA: TGTGCCAGCAGTTTATTGGGGCTGAACACTGAAGCTTTCTTT; CDR3 protein: CASSLLGLNTEAFF
J gene: TRBJ2-1; V gene: TRBV7-2; clone size: .; D gene: TRBD2; CDR3 DNA: TGTGCCAGCAGCTTTGGTTGGCGGGGGGGGTCTGAGCAGTTCTTC; CDR3 protein: CASSFGWRGGSEQFF
J gene: TRBJ2-6; V gene: TRBV6-5; clone size: .; D gene: .; CDR3 DNA: TGTGCCAGCAGTTACGGGCTAAGCTCTGGGGCCAACGTCCTGACTTTC; CDR3 protein: CASSYGLSSGANVLTF
J gene: TRBJ2-1; V gene: TRBV19; clone size: .; D gene: TRBD2; CDR3 DNA: TGTGCCAGTAGTACGCTAGCGGGGGCTAATGAGCAGTTCTTC; CDR3 protein: CASSTLAGANEQFF
J gene: TRBJ2-2; V gene: TRBV27; clone size: .; D gene: TRBD1; CDR3 DNA: TGTGCCAGCAGTACAGGGGACACCGGGGAGCTGTTTTTT; CDR3 protein: CASSTGDTGELFF
J gene: TRBJ2-7; V gene: TRBV29-1; clone size: .; D gene: TRBD2; CDR3 DNA: TGCAGCGGGCTAGCGGGGGGGACCTACGAGCAGTACTTC; CDR3 protein: CSGLAGGTYEQYF
J gene: TRBJ2-7; V gene: TRBV4-1; clone size: .; D gene: .; CDR3 DNA: TGCGCCAGCAGCCAAGATTGGGGTTCCTACGAGCAGTACTTC; CDR3 protein: CASSQDWGSYEQYF
J gene: TRBJ2-5; V gene: TRBV2; clone size: .; D gene: TRBD2; CDR3 DNA: TGTGCCAGCAGTGACCCCAGACTTAGCGGGGGGGCCCAAGAGACCCAGTACTTC; CDR3 protein: CASSDPRLSGGAQETQYF
J gene: TRBJ2-3; V gene: TRBV21-1; clone size: .; D gene: .; CDR3 DNA: TGTGCCAGCAGCAAAACACGTTGGAGCACAGATACGCAGTATTTT; CDR3 protein: CASSKTRWSTDTQYF
J gene: TRBJ1-6; V gene: TRBV23-1; clone size: .; D gene: .; CDR3 DNA: TGCGCCAGCAGTCGGGGCGACGACCATAATTCACCCCTCCACTTT; CDR3 protein: CASSRGDDHNSPLHF
J gene: TRBJ2-5; V gene: TRBV6-5; clone size: once; D gene: .; CDR3 DNA: TGTGCCAGCAGTTACATGGCTAGCCCTATCGGGGAGACCCAGTACTTC; CDR3 protein: CASSYMASPIGETQYF
J gene: TRBJ2-5; V gene: TRBV2; clone size: .; D gene: .; CDR3 DNA: TGTGCCAGCAGTGACGTGGGGATAAGAGAGACCCAGTACTTC; CDR3 protein: CASSDVGIRETQYF
J gene: TRBJ2-1; V gene: TRBV6-5; clone size: .; D gene: .; CDR3 DNA: TGTGCCAGCAGTTACTCCTTGGATGAGCAGTTCTTC; CDR3 protein: CASSYSLDEQFF
J gene: TRBJ2-3; V gene: TRBV19; clone size: .; D gene: .; CDR3 DNA: TGTGCCAGTAGCTGGGTCCATGCAGATACGCAGTATTTT; CDR3 protein: CASSWVHADTQYF
J gene: TRBJ1-2; V gene: TRBV27; clone size: .; D gene: TRBD1; CDR3 DNA: TGTGCCAGCAGTTTTGGGACAGGGTATGGCTACACCTTC; CDR3 protein: CASSFGTGYGYTF
J gene: TRBJ2-1; V gene: TRBV2; clone size: .; D gene: TRBD2; CDR3 DNA: TGTGCCAGCAGTGAGGGAAGCGGGGGGTACCGACCCGAGTTCTTC; CDR3 protein: CASSEGSGGYRPEFF
J gene: TRBJ2-5; V gene: TRBV4-1; clone size: .; D gene: TRBD2; CDR3 DNA: TGCGCCAGCAGCCCAGCGGGAACCCAAGAGACCCAGTACTTC; CDR3 protein: CASSPAGTQETQYF
J gene: TRBJ1-1; V gene: TRBV7-6; clone size: .; D gene: .; CDR3 DNA: TGTGCCAGCAGCCCACGGGCCGGTCGGAGGAACACTGAAGCTTTCTTT; CDR3 protein: CASSPRAGRRNTEAFF
J gene: TRBJ2-1; V gene: TRBV27; clone size: .; D gene: .; CDR3 DNA: TGTGCCAGCAGTTTAGACAGGAACCTGAATGAGCAGTTCTTC; CDR3 protein: CASSLDRNLNEQFF
J gene: TRBJ2-5; V gene: TRBV14; clone size: .; D gene: TRBD1; CDR3 DNA: TGTGCCAGCAGCCCATGGACAGGGGGGCAGGAAGAGACCCAGTACTTC; CDR3 protein: CASSPWTGGQEETQYF
J gene: TRBJ2-7; V gene: TRBV7-9; clone size: .; D gene: .; CDR3 DNA: TGTGCCAGCAGTTCCGGGGACTCCTACGAGCAGTACTTC; CDR3 protein: CASSSGDSYEQYF
J gene: TRBJ1-1; V gene: TRBV4-2; clone size: .; D gene: .; CDR3 DNA: TGTGCCAGCAGCCAAGATCTCTTCAACCTGGGAGCTTTCTTT; CDR3 protein: CASSQDLFNLGAFF
J gene: TRBJ2-7; V gene: TRBV4-3; clone size: once; D gene: TRBD2; CDR3 DNA: TGCGCCAGCAGCCAAGATCTGAGTAGCGGGGGGAGGGAGCAGTACTTC; CDR3 protein: CASSQDLSSGGREQYF
J gene: TRBJ1-1; V gene: TRBV2; clone size: .; D gene: .; CDR3 DNA: TGTGCCAGCAGGGGGAACACTGAAGCTTTCTTT; CDR3 protein: CASRGNTEAFF
J gene: TRBJ2-2; V gene: TRBV5-4; clone size: .; D gene: .; CDR3 DNA: TGTGCCAGCAGCCAATACACCGGGGAGCTGTTTTTT; CDR3 protein: CASSQYTGELFF
J gene: TRBJ2-7; V gene: TRBV2; clone size: .; D gene: TRBD2; CDR3 DNA: TGTGCCAGCAGTGAAGGGGGACTAGCGGGGGGTTCCCCCTACGAGCAGTACTTC; CDR3 protein: CASSEGGLAGGSPYEQYF
J gene: TRBJ2-2; V gene: TRBV6-5; clone size: .; D gene: .; CDR3 DNA: TGTGCCAGCAGTTATCAGACAGGGAACACCGGGGAGCTGTTTTTT; CDR3 protein: CASSYQTGNTGELFF
J gene: TRBJ2-7; V gene: TRBV27; clone size: .; D gene: .; CDR3 DNA: TGTGCCAGCAGTTTTGGCGGTTCGAGCGAGCAGTACTTC; CDR3 protein: CASSFGGSSEQYF
J gene: TRBJ2-1; V gene: TRBV4-3; clone size: .; D gene: TRBD2; CDR3 DNA: TGCGCCAGCAGCCAAGTTGAAATGCTCCGTTTGGCGGGGGAGTACAATGAGCAGTTCTTC; CDR3 protein: CASSQVEMLRLAGEYNEQFF
J gene: TRBJ1-6; V gene: TRBV4-2; clone size: .; D gene: .; CDR3 DNA: TGTGCCAGCAGCCTAGACCGAACAGGGACCAATTCACCCCTCCACTTT; CDR3 protein: CASSLDRTGTNSPLHF
J gene: TRBJ2-1; V gene: TRBV5-4; clone size: .; D gene: TRBD2; CDR3 DNA: TGTGCCAGCAGCCTACTAGCGGGGTACAATGAGCAGTTCTTC; CDR3 protein: CASSLLAGYNEQFF
J gene: TRBJ1-2; V gene: TRBV6-5; clone size: .; D gene: TRBD1; CDR3 DNA: TGTGCCAGCAGTTACTCATCGGCAGGGGGCAATGGCTACACCTTC; CDR3 protein: CASSYSSAGGNGYTF
J gene: TRBJ2-1; V gene: TRBV9; clone size: .; D gene: .; CDR3 DNA: TGTGCCAGCAGCGTAGTCCCCTGGGGCCACAATGAGCAGTTCTTC; CDR3 protein: CASSVVPWGHNEQFF
J gene: TRBJ2-3; V gene: TRBV7-3; clone size: .; D gene: .; CDR3 DNA: TGTGCCAGCAGTCAAATCGACTCAGATACGCAGTATTTT; CDR3 protein: CASSQIDSDTQYF
J gene: TRBJ2-1; V gene: TRBV11-2; clone size: .; D gene: .; CDR3 DNA: TGTGCCAGCACCCCAGGGGGGACCGGCAGGGTCCTCTACAATGAGCAGTTCTTC; CDR3 protein: CASTPGGTGRVLYNEQFF
J gene: TRBJ2-4; V gene: TRBV11-3; clone size: .; D gene: .; CDR3 DNA: TGTGCCAGCAGCCCACAGCAGCTAAACATTCAGTACTTC; CDR3 protein: CASSPQQLNIQYF
J gene: TRBJ2-7; V gene: TRBV4-1; clone size: .; D gene: TRBD1; CDR3 DNA: TGCGCCAGCAGCCCTCAGCCAGGGACAGGGGAATACGAGCAGTACTTC; CDR3 protein: CASSPQPGTGEYEQYF
J gene: TRBJ1-1; V gene: TRBV5-1; clone size: .; D gene: TRBD1; CDR3 DNA: TGCGCCAGCAGGTCGGACAGGGGAGGTGTAGATGTTGAAGCTTTCTTT; CDR3 protein: CASRSDRGGVDVEAFF
J gene: TRBJ2-7; V gene: TRBV4-2; clone size: .; D gene: TRBD1; CDR3 DNA: TGTGCCAGCAGCCCCCGGGACAGGAGCTCCTACGAGCAGTACTTC; CDR3 protein: CASSPRDRSSYEQYF
J gene: TRBJ2-7; V gene: TRBV4-1; clone size: .; D gene: .; CDR3 DNA: TGCGCCAGCAGCCAAGATCTGACCGCCTACGAGCAGTACTTC; CDR3 protein: CASSQDLTAYEQYF
J gene: TRBJ2-5; V gene: TRBV9; clone size: .; D gene: .; CDR3 DNA: TGTGCCAGCAGCGGAGGGGGGGCTGGAGAGACCCAGTACTTC; CDR3 protein: CASSGGGAGETQYF